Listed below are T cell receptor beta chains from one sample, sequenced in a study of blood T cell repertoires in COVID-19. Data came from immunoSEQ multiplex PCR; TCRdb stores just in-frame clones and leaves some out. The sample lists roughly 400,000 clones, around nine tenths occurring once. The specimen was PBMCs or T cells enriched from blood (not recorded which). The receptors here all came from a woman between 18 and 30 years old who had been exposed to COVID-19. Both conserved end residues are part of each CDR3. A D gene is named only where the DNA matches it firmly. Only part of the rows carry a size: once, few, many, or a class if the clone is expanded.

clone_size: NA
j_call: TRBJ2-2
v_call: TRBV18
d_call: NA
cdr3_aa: CASSRGGPNTGELFF
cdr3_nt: TGTGCCAGCTCGCGGGGAGGACCGAACACCGGGGAGCTGTTTTTT

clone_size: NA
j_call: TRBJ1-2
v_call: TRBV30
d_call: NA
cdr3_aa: CAAGGALGYTF
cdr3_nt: TGTGCCGCGGGGGGTGCCCTCGGCTACACCTTC

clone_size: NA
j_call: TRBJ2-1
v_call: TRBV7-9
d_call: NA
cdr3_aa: CASTPTGLLYNEQFF
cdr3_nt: TGTGCCAGCACCCCCACGGGACTGCTGTACAATGAGCAGTTCTTC

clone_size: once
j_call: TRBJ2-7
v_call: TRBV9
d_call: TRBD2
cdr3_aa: CASSVGPGTSGSYEQYF
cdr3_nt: TGTGCCAGCAGCGTAGGCCCCGGGACTAGCGGTTCCTACGAGCAGTACTTC

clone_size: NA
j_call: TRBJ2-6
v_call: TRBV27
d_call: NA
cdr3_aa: CASKGGANVLTF
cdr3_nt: TGTGCCAGCAAGGGGGGGGCCAACGTCCTGACTTTC

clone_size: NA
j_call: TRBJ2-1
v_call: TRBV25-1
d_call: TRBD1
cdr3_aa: CASSLHRDRGTNEQFF
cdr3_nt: TGTGCCAGCAGTTTGCACCGGGACAGGGGTACCAATGAGCAGTTCTTC

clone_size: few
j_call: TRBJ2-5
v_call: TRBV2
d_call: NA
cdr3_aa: CASNRGLNQETQYF
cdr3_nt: TGTGCCAGCAATCGGGGACTGAACCAAGAGACCCAGTACTTC

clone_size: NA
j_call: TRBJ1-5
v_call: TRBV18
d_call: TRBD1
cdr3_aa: CASSPPLLGTGVGNQPQHF
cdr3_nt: TGTGCCAGCTCACCTCCGCTACTGGGGACAGGGGTTGGTAATCAGCCCCAGCATTTT

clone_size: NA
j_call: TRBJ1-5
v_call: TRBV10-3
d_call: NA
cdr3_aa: CAISAGPGNQPQHF
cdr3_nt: TGTGCCATCAGTGCAGGGCCGGGCAATCAGCCCCAGCATTTT

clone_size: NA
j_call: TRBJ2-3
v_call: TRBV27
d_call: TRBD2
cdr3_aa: CASSLARAGAIPDTQYF
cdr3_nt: TGTGCCAGCAGTTTGGCTAGAGCGGGGGCTATCCCAGATACGCAGTATTTT

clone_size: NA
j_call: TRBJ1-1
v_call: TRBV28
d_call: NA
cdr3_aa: CASSLRVSTEAFF
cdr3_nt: TGTGCCAGCAGTTTGAGGGTGAGCACTGAAGCTTTCTTT

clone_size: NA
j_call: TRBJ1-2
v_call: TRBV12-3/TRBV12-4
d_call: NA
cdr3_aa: CASSFGPNYTF
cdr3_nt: TGTGCCAGCAGTTTTGGGCCTAACTACACCTTC

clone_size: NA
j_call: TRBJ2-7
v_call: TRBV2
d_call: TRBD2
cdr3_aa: CASTDLQGTGLHEQYF
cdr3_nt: TGTGCCAGCACGGACCTTCAGGGAACGGGACTACACGAGCAGTACTTC

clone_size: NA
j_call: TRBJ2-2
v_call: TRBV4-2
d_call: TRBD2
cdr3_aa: CASSLLGGLAGGPENTGELFF
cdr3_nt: TGTGCCAGCAGCCTACTTGGAGGCCTAGCGGGGGGGCCCGAAAACACCGGGGAGCTGTTTTTT

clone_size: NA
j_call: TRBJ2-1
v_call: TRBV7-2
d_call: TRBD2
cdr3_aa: CASSLAGGSYYNEQFF
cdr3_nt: TGTGCCAGCAGCTTAGCGGGGGGGTCCTACTACAATGAGCAGTTCTTC

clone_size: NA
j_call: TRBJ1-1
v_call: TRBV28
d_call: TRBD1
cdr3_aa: CASSESLWTGAMNTEAFF
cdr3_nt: TGTGCCAGCAGCGAGAGCCTTTGGACAGGGGCCATGAACACTGAAGCTTTCTTT

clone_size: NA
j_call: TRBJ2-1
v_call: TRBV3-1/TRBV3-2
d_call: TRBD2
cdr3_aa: CASSETSGGNNEQFF
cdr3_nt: TGTGCCAGCAGCGAGACTAGCGGAGGGAACAATGAGCAGTTCTTC

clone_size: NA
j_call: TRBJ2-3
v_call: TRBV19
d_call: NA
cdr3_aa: CASSMGAGVADTQYF
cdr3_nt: TGTGCCAGTAGTATGGGGGCGGGGGTAGCAGATACGCAGTATTTT

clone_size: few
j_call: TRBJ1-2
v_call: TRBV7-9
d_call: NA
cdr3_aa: CASSLVDGLNYGYTF
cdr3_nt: TGTGCCAGCAGCTTAGTTGACGGACTGAACTATGGCTACACCTTC

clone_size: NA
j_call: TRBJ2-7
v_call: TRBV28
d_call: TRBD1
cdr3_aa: CASSLLGTRTGVLYEQYF
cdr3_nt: TGTGCCAGCAGTTTATTAGGGACCCGGACAGGGGTGCTTTACGAGCAGTACTTC

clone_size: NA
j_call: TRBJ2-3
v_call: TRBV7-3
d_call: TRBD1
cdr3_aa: CASSSLGGVADTQYF
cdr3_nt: TGTGCCAGCAGCTCACTAGGGGGCGTCGCAGATACGCAGTATTTT

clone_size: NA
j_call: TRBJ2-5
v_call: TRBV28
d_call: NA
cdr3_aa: CASSSSGQQETQYF
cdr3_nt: TGTGCCAGCAGTAGCTCAGGGCAGCAAGAGACCCAGTACTTC

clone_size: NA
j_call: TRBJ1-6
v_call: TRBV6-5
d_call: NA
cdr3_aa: CASSSRTGSYNSPLHF
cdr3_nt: TGTGCCAGCAGTTCCCGTACGGGATCCTATAATTCACCCCTCCACTTT

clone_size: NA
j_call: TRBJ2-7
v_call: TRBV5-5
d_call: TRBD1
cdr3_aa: CASSPDAQGFSYEQYF
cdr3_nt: TGTGCCAGCAGCCCAGACGCACAGGGGTTTTCCTACGAGCAGTACTTC

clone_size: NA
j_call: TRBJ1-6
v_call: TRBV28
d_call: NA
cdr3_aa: CASGLGPGRSYNSPLHF
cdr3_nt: TGTGCCAGCGGCCTCGGACCGGGAAGGTCTTATAATTCACCCCTCCACTTT

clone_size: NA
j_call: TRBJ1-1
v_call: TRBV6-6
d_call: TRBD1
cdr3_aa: CASISRGQNTEAFF
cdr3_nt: TGTGCCAGCATATCCAGGGGGCAGAACACTGAAGCTTTCTTT

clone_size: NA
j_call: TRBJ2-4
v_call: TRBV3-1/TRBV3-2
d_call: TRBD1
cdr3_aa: CASSQGGTGLKNIQYF
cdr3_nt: TGTGCCAGCAGCCAAGGGGGGACAGGGTTAAAAAACATTCAGTACTTC

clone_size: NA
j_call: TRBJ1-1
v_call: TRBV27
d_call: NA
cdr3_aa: CASSPSGYAEAFF
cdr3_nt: TGTGCCAGCAGTCCGTCAGGTTACGCTGAAGCTTTCTTT

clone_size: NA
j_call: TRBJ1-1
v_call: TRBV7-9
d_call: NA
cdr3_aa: CASRPTLRGRSDTEAFF
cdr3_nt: TGTGCCAGCAGGCCCACCCTGAGAGGGAGATCAGACACTGAAGCTTTCTTT

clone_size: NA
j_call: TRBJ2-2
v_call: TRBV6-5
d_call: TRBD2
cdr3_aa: CASSIQRETFGELFF
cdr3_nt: TGTGCCAGCAGTATACAGCGGGAGACGTTCGGGGAGCTGTTTTTT

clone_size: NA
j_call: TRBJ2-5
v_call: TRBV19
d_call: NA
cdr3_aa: CASSIPGQQETQYF
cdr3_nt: TGTGCCAGTAGTATACCTGGACAGCAAGAGACCCAGTACTTC

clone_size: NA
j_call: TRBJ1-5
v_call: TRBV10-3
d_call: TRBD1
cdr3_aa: CAIQGDNQPQHF
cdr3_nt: TGTGCCATTCAGGGGGACAATCAGCCCCAGCATTTT

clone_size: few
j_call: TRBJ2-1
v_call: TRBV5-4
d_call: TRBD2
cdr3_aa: CASSSSTSGGPGNEQFF
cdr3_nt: TGTGCCAGCAGCTCCTCGACTAGCGGGGGACCGGGCAATGAGCAGTTCTTC

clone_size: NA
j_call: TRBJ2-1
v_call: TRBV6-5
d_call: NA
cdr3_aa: CASSPTGYNEQFF
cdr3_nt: TGTGCCAGCAGTCCCACGGGATACAATGAGCAGTTCTTC

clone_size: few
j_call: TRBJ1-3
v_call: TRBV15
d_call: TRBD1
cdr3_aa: CATSIYRDRNRGNTIYF
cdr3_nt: TGTGCCACCAGCATCTACCGGGACAGGAACCGTGGAAACACCATATATTTT

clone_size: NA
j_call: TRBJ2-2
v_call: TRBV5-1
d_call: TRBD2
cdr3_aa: CASIFTAGGPTGELFF
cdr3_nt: TGCGCCAGCATCTTCACAGCGGGGGGGCCAACCGGGGAGCTGTTTTTT

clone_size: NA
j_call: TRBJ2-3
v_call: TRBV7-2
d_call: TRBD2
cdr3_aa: CASSLAGTRSTDTQYF
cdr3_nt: TGTGCCAGCAGCTTAGCGGGGACTAGGAGTACAGATACGCAGTATTTT

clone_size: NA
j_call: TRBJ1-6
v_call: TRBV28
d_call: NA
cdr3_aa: CASSPAGGRNSPLHF
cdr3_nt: TGTGCCAGCAGTCCGGCCGGGGGGCGGAATTCACCCCTCCACTTT

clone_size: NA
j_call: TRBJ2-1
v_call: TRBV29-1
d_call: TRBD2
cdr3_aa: CSVDLAESSYNEQFF
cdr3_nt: TGCAGCGTTGATCTAGCGGAGAGCTCCTACAATGAGCAGTTCTTC

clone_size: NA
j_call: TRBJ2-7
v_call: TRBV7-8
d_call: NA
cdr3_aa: CASSLGGVRYYEQYF
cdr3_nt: TGTGCCAGCAGCTTAGGGGGAGTGAGGTATTACGAGCAGTACTTC